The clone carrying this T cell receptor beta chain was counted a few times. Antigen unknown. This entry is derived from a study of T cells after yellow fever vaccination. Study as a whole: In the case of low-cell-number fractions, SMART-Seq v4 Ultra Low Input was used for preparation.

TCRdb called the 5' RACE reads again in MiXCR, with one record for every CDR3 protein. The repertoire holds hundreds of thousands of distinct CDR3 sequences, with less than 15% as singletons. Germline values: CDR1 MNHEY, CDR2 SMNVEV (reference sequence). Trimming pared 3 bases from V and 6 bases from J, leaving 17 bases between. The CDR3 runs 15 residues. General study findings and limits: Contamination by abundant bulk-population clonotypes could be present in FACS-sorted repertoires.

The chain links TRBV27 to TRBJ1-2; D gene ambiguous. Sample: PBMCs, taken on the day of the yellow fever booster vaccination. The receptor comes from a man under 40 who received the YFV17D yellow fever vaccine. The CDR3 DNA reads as TGTGCCAGCAGTTTCACCGGGCCCACACCCGATGGCTACACCTTC. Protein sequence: CASSFTGPTPDGYTF.